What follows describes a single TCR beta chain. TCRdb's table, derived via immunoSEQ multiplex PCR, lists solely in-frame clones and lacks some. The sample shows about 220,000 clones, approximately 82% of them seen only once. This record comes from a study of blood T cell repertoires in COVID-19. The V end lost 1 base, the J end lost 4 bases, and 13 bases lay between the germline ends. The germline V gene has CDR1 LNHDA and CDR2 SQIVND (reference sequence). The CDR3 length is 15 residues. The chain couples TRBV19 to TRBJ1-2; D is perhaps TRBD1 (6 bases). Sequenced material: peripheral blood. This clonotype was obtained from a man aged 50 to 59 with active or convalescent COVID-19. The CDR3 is CASSIARTDGYGYTF. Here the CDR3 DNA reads TGTGCCAGTAGTATAGCCCGGACAGATGGCTATGGCTACACCTTC. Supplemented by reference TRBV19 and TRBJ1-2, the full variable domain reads DGGITQSPKYLFRKEGQNVTLSCEQNLNHDAMYWYRQDPGQGLRLIYYSQIVNDFQKGDIAEGYSVSREKKESFPLTVTSAQKNPTAFYLCASSIARTDGYGYTFGSGTRLTVV.